These 24 T cell receptor beta chains share one sample of origin, sequenced in a study of T-cell memory formation after mild COVID-19. TCRdb re-analysed the 5' RACE reads in MiXCR, keeping a single row per CDR3 protein. The table has hundreds of thousands of distinct CDR3 sequences, under 30% seen once. Sequenced material: PBMCs or a T cell subset sorted from them (not recorded which). The receptors were gathered from an adult woman who had mild COVID-19 (a few samples of this study predate the infection). Cell type and time point are not known.

The chain combines TRBV29-1 with TRBJ2-7; D assignment may be TRBD1 or TRBD2 (6 bases each). Germline lookup yields CDR1 SQVTM and CDR2 ANQGSEA. CDR3 size: 17 residues. The germline V and J ends were trimmed by 0 bases and 9 bases, with 27 bases remaining between them. The CDR3 protein is CSVEDRGPSEPSTGQYF. The DNA of the CDR3 is TGCAGCGTTGAAGATCGGGGGCCGTCGGAACCCTCCACGGGGCAGTACTTC.

In its sample, this clonotype was seen a few times. The chain links TRBV2 to TRBJ2-3, with 10 bases that match TRBD1. J lost 5 bases, V lost 6 bases, and 5 bases had no gene match. Germline assignment: CDR1 SNHLY and CDR2 FYNNEI. The CDR3 runs to 14 residues. CDR3 sequence reads: CASSRDRGVDTQYF. The CDR3 DNA reads as TGTGCCAGCAGCCGGGACAGGGGAGTAGATACGCAGTATTTT.

The J gene is TRBJ2-1, the V gene TRBV12-3 or TRBV12-4; D may be TRBD2 (6 bases). V shed 7 bases and J shed 10 bases, with 11 bases lying between them. The CDR3 length is 11 residues. In DNA form, the CDR3 reads TGTGCCAGCATGCGGCGGGGAGAGCAGTTCTTC. It specifies CASMRRGEQFF.

This clonotype occurred a few times. This CDR3 is CPMPGDTQYF. The CDR3 DNA reads as TGTCCCATGCCCGGGGATACGCAGTATTTT. This chain links TRBV6-5 with TRBJ2-3; D is undetermined. Germline CDR1 MNHEY, CDR2 SVGAGI. The CDR3 totals 10 residues.

The chain is built from TRBV15 and TRBJ2-1; D not resolved. Germline V gene data show CDR1 as LNHNV and CDR2 as YYDKDF (reference sequence). The CDR3 sequence is 15 residues long. Trimming took off 1 base at V and 1 base at J, with 8 bases between the two ends. In nucleotides, the CDR3 is TGTGCCACCAGCAGAGTCCCGTCGTCCTACAATGAGCAGTTCTTC. Translated: CATSRVPSSYNEQFF.

This clonotype was counted at least ten times. The chain couples TRBV5-6 to TRBJ2-1; the match to TRBD1 covers 9 bases. Per the germline V gene, CDR1 is SGHDT and CDR2 is YYEEEE. This CDR3 has 14 residues. The junction had 5 bases not matched to a gene; V was cut back by 1 base and J by 9 bases. The CDR3 is CASSLRDRASEQFF. CDR3 nucleotides: TGTGCCAGCAGCTTGCGGGACAGGGCTAGTGAGCAGTTCTTC.

This clonotype was detected a few times. V and J are TRBV21-1 and TRBJ2-3; the table's D call of TRBD2 was not tested on the DNA. TRBV21-1 has pseudogene status. This CDR3 is built from 20 residues. CDR3 sequence: CASSKARLAGENYCTDTQYF. In DNA, the CDR3 is TGTGCCAGCAGCAAAGCAAGACTAGCGGGAGAGAACTACTGCACAGATACGCAGTATTTT.

In this sample, this clonotype turned up a few times. This rearrangement joins TRBV3-1 to TRBJ2-5; 8 positions agree with TRBD1. V lost 5 bases, J lost 3 bases, and 11 bases stayed unmatched. From germline, CDR1 is LGHDT and CDR2 YNNKEL (reference sequence). The CDR3 extends over 16 amino acids. This CDR3 reads CASSFQGAGVEETQYF. The CDR3 nucleotides read TGTGCCAGCAGCTTTCAGGGGGCGGGCGTCGAAGAGACCCAGTACTTC.

The V gene is TRBV5-4, the J gene TRBJ2-3, with 8 bases that match TRBD2. The CDR3 totals 15 residues. The V gene end was trimmed by 4 bases and the J gene end by 5 bases; junction bases not matched to a gene: 9. CDR1 and CDR2 from the germline V gene are SGHNT and YYREEE (reference sequence). CDR3: CASSAPAGEVDTQYF. For the CDR3, the DNA is TGTGCCAGCAGCGCCCCAGCGGGAGAAGTAGATACGCAGTATTTT.

The chain couples TRBV27 to TRBJ2-5, with 9 bases matching TRBD2. The germline gives CDR1 MNHEY, CDR2 SMNVEV (reference sequence). CDR3 length equals 16 residues. V lost 6 bases, J lost 5 bases, and 13 bases stayed unmatched. CDR3 loop: CASRPGAGGPWETQYF. The CDR3, as DNA: TGTGCCAGCAGGCCCGGCGCGGGAGGGCCCTGGGAGACCCAGTACTTC.

The chain couples TRBV20-1 to TRBJ2-3; 14 bases align to TRBD2. Germline CDR1 and CDR2: DFQATT and SNEGSKA (reference sequence). The CDR3 is 16 amino acids. The J segment lost 5 bases and the V segment lost 8 bases, leaving 12 bases of the junction unmatched. As DNA, the CDR3 is TGCAGTCGCCCTTCAGGGACTAGCGGGGGTCAAGATACGCAGTATTTT. Residues: CSRPSGTSGGQDTQYF.

This clonotype showed up just a few times. The chain combines TRBV10-3 with TRBJ1-5; no clear D gene. Looked up from germline, CDR1 is ENHRY and CDR2 is SYGVKD. There are 16 residues in the CDR3. V lost 0 bases and J lost 0, with 9 bases in between. The CDR3 coding sequence is TGTGCCATCAGTGAGTCGGTACACCCTAGCAATCAGCCCCAGCATTTT. It yields the protein CAISESVHPSNQPQHF.

V is TRBV5-1 and J is TRBJ1-1, with D maybe TRBD1 (6 bases). CDR3 length equals 16 residues. Trimming took off 3 bases at V and 0 bases at J, with 15 bases between the two ends. Germline-derived CDR1 and CDR2 are SGHRS and YFSETQ. The CDR3 DNA reads TGCGCCAGCAGCTCGGACAGCGCCTCAATGAACACTGAAGCTTTCTTT. Translation: CASSSDSASMNTEAFF.

The CDR3 DNA follows: TGTGCCACCAGCGGGCAAGGACACCGAAGGGGCTACACCTTC. Residues: CATSGQGHRRGYTF. The V call is TRBV15, the J call TRBJ1-2; TRBD1 might be the D (5 bases). Germline V gives CDR1 LNHNV, CDR2 YYDKDF (reference sequence). CDR3 length: 14 amino acids. V was clipped by 5 bases and J by 8 bases, with 18 bases between them.

Only a few counts were recorded for this clonotype. This chain uses TRBV7-2 with TRBJ2-5; TRBD2 matches 14 bases. This CDR3 contains 18 residues. Germline V gene sequence: CDR1 SGHTA, CDR2 FQGNSA. Trimming cost V 2 bases and J 5 bases; bases outside gene matches: 10. CDR3 bases: TGTGCCAGCAGCTTATCGGCCGGGACTAGCGGGAGTTCTGAGACCCAGTACTTC. Its protein is CASSLSAGTSGSSETQYF.

This clonotype was recorded a few times. The genes are TRBV24-1 and TRBJ2-1; 7 bases are a match to TRBD2. J gave up 4 bases and V 3 bases, and 8 bases lay outside the gene matches. Germline assignment: CDR1 KGHDR and CDR2 SFDVKD. This CDR3 comprises 16 residues. This CDR3 is CATSDRKRGGYNEQFF. Here the CDR3 DNA reads TGTGCCACCAGTGATCGCAAGCGGGGAGGGTACAATGAGCAGTTCTTC.

This clonotype showed up just once. This chain joins TRBV25-1 and TRBJ1-1; maybe TRBD1 (5 bases). The CDR3 covers 16 residues. From germline, CDR1 is MGHDK and CDR2 SYGVNS. Between the trimmed V and J ends, which lost 7 bases and 6 bases, there was a span of 24 bases. The chain's CDR3 is CASIVSIGAGRAEAFF. The CDR3 region has the DNA TGTGCCAGCATAGTGAGCATAGGGGCAGGGAGGGCTGAAGCTTTCTTT.

The CDR3 DNA sequence: TGCGCCAGCAGCTTGGCGGCAGGGGGCTATGGCTACACCTTC. Translating gives CASSLAAGGYGYTF. This sequence joins TRBV5-1 and TRBJ1-2; TRBD1 matches 7 bases. The CDR3 has 14 residues. After removal of 0 bases from V and 4 bases from J, the junction contained 3 bases not matched to a gene. Germline assignment: CDR1 SGHRS and CDR2 YFSETQ.

In this sample, this clonotype turned up many times. This chain joins TRBV4-3 and TRBJ2-3; TRBD1 aligns across 7 bases. Losses at the gene ends were 4 bases for V and 4 bases for J; bases not matched to a gene: 11. Germline V gene sequence: CDR1 LGHNA, CDR2 YSLEER. The CDR3 runs 16 residues. The CDR3 nucleotides read TGCGCCAGCAGCCGAGAGGGTAGGGGGCTGCCAGATACGCAGTATTTT. Encoded protein: CASSREGRGLPDTQYF.

Only a few counts were recorded for this clonotype. The chain is built from TRBV7-8 and TRBJ2-1; 9 bases line up with TRBD2. J was trimmed by 4 bases and V by 5 bases; bases with no gene match: 15. CDR3 length equals 18 residues. Germline CDR1 SGHVS, CDR2 FQNEAQ. The CDR3 sequence is CASSTRLLVAGDYNEQFF. CDR3 coding DNA: TGTGCCAGCAGCACTCGACTATTGGTAGCGGGGGATTACAATGAGCAGTTCTTC. Full variable domain (missing parts from reference TRBV7-8 and TRBJ2-1): GAGVSQSPRYKVAKRGQDVALRCDPISGHVSLFWYQQALGQGPEFLTYFQNEAQLDKSGLPSDRFFAERPEGSVSTLKIQRTQQEDSAVYLCASSTRLLVAGDYNEQFFGPGTRLTVL.

The rearrangement uses TRBV2 and TRBJ2-1; no definite D call. Germline loops: CDR1 SNHLY, CDR2 FYNNEI. The CDR3 spans 15 residues. V shed 5 bases and J shed 2 bases, with 13 bases lying between them. The CDR3 region is CASSNRATAYNEQFF. As DNA, the CDR3 is TGTGCCAGCAGTAACCGGGCCACGGCCTACAATGAGCAGTTCTTC.

The CDR3 region is CASSQDPTRGDLMKNIQYF. The CDR3 DNA sequence: TGCGCCAGCAGCCAAGATCCAACCAGGGGGGACCTAATGAAAAACATTCAGTACTTC. The V and J genes are TRBV4-1 and TRBJ2-4; TRBD1 might be the D (7 bases). The CDR3 covers 19 residues. Germline loops: CDR1 MGHRA, CDR2 YSYEKL. Trimming removed 0 bases at V and 4 bases at J, with 22 bases between.

This clonotype was counted a few times. The V gene is TRBV6-1, the J gene TRBJ1-4, with no clear D. The CDR3 is 15 residues long. Trimming pared 1 base from V and 0 bases from J, leaving 6 bases between. The germline V gene has CDR1 MNHNS and CDR2 SASEGT. In DNA, the CDR3 is TGTGCCAGCAGTGAAGGAGCGGCAACTAATGAAAAACTGTTTTTT. It specifies CASSEGAATNEKLFF.

This clonotype came up many times. V and J are TRBV20-1 and TRBJ2-7, with 9 bases lining up with TRBD2. CDR3 length equals 16 residues. The germline CDR1 and CDR2 sequences are DFQATT and SNEGSKA (reference sequence). Losses at the gene ends were 3 bases for V and 4 bases for J; bases not matched to a gene: 13. This CDR3 is CSARKTFLTSGYEQYF. CDR3 nucleotides: TGCAGTGCTAGGAAGACTTTCCTGACTAGCGGATACGAGCAGTACTTC.